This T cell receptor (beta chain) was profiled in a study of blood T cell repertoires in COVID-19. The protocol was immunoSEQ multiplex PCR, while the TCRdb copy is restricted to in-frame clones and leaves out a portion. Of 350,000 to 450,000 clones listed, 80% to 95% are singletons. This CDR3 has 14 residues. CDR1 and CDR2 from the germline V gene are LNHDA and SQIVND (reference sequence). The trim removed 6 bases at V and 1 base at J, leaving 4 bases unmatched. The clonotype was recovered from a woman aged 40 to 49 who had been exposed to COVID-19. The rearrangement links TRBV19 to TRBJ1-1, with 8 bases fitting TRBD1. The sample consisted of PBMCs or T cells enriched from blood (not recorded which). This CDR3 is CASRGGQANTEAFF. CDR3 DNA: TGTGCCAGTAGGGGGGGACAGGCGAACACTGAAGCTTTCTTT.